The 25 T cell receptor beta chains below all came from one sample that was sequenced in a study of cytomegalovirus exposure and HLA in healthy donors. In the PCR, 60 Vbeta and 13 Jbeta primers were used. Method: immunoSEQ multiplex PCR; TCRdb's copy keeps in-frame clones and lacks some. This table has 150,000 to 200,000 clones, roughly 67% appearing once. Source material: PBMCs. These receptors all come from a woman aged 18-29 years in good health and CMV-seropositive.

This CDR3 reads CASSSTGHYNEQFF. CDR3 DNA: TGTGCCAGCAGCTCTACAGGGCACTACAATGAGCAGTTCTTC. The genes are TRBV5-6 and TRBJ2-1, with D perhaps TRBD1 (6 bases). Trimming took 3 bases from V and 3 from J, leaving 10 bases between them. Germline CDR1 reads SGHDT; CDR2 reads YYEEEE. This CDR3 is built from 14 residues.

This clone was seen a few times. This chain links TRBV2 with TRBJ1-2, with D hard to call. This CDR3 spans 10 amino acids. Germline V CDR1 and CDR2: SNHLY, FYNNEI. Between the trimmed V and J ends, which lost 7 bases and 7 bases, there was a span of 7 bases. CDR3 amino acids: CASMVGGYTF. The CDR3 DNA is TGTGCCAGCATGGTCGGTGGCTACACCTTC.

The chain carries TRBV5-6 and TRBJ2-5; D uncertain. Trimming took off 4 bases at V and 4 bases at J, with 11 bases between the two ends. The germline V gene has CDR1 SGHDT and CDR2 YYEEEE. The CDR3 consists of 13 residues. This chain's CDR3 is CASSPRLGETQYF. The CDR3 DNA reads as TGTGCCAGCAGCCCCCGACTGGGAGAGACCCAGTACTTC.

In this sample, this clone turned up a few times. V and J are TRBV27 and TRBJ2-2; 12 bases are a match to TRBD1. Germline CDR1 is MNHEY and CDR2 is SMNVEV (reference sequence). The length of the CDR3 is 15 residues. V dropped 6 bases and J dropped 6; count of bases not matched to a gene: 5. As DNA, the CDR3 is TGTGCCAGCAGCACATGGGACAGGGGGCCCGGGGAGCTGTTTTTT. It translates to CASSTWDRGPGELFF.

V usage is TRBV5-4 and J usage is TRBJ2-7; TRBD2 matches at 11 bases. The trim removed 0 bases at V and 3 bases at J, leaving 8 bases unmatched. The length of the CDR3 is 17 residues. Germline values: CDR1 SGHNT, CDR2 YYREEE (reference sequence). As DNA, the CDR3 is TGTGCCAGCAGCTTGGCTAGCGGGGGGACTTCACTCTACGAGCAGTACTTC. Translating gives CASSLASGGTSLYEQYF.

The CDR3: CASSGAFDNEQFF. CDR3 nucleotide sequence: TGTGCCAGCAGTGGGGCCTTCGACAATGAGCAGTTCTTC. The chain links TRBV2 to TRBJ2-1; D not resolved. CDR3 size: 13 residues. Trimming removed 4 bases from V and 5 bases from J, with 9 bases in between. The germline V gene has CDR1 SNHLY and CDR2 FYNNEI.

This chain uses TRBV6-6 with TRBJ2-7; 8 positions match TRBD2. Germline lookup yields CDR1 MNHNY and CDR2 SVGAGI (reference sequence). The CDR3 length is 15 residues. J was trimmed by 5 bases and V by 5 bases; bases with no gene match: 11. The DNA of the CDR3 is TGTGCCAGCAGTACACCCAGCGGGGGCCGGGACGAGCAGTACTTC. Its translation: CASSTPSGGRDEQYF.

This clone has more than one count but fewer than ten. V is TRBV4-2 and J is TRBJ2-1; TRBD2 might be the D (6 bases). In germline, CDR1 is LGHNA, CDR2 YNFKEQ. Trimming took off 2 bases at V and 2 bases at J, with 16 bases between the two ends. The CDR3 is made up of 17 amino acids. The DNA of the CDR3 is TGTGCCAGCAGCCAAACCGGGAGCGTGAAGCCCTACAATGAGCAGTTCTTC. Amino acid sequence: CASSQTGSVKPYNEQFF.

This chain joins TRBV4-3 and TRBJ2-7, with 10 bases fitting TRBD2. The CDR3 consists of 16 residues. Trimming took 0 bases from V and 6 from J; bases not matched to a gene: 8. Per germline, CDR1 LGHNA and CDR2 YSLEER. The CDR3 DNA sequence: TGCGCCAGCAGCCAAGACGATAGCGGGGGGACTTCCGAGCAGTACTTC. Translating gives CASSQDDSGGTSEQYF.

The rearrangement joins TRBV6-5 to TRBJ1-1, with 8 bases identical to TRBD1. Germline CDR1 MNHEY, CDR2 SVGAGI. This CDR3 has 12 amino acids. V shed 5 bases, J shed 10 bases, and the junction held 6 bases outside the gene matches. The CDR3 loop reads CASSPDRVGAFF. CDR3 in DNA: TGTGCCAGCAGTCCGGACAGGGTGGGAGCTTTCTTT.

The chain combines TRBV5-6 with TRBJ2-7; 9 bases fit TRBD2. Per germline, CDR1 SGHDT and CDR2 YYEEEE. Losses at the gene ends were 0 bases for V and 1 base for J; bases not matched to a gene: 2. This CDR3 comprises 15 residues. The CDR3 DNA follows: TGTGCCAGCAGCTTGGGAAGCGGGGGGTCCTACGAGCAGTACTTC. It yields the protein CASSLGSGGSYEQYF. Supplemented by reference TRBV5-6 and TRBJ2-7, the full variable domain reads DAGVTQSPTHLIKTRGQQVTLRCSPKSGHDTVSWYQQALGQGPQFIFQYYEEEERQRGNFPDRFSGHQFPNYSSELNVNALLLGDSALYLCASSLGSGGSYEQYFGPGTRLTVT.

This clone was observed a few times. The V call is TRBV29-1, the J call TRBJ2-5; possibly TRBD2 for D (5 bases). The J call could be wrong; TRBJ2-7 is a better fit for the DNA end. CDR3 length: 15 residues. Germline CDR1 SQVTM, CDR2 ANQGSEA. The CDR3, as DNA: TGCAGCGTTGGTCCCCCGCGGGCGAGCTCCTACGAGCAGTACTTC. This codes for CSVGPPRASSYEQYF.

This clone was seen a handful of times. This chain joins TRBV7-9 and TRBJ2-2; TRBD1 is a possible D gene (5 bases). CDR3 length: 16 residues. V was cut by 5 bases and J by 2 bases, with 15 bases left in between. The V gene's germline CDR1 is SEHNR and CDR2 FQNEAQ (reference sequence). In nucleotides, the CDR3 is TGTGCCAGCAGCCCAGGGCGAGCTATAAACACCGGGGAGCTGTTTTTT. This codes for CASSPGRAINTGELFF.

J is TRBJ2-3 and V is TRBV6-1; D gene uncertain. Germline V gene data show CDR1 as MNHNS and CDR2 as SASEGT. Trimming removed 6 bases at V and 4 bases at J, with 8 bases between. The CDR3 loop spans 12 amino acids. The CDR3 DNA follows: TGTGCCAGCAGCCTCGAGGCAGATACGCAGTATTTT. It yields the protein CASSLEADTQYF.

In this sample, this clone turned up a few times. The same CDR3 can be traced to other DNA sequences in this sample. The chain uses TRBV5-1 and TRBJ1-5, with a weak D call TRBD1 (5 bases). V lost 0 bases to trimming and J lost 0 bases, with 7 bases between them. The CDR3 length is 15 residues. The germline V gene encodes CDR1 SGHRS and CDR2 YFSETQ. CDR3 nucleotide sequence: TGCGCCAGCAGCTTGGAAGGGGTTAGCAATCAGCCCCAGCATTTT. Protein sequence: CASSLEGVSNQPQHF.

CDR3 nucleotides: TGCAGTGCGTTGGTGGTTAGCGAGCAGTACTTC. Protein sequence: CSALVVSEQYF. The chain carries TRBV20-1 and TRBJ2-7; D is ambiguous. The germline V gene encodes CDR1 DFQATT and CDR2 SNEGSKA (reference sequence). V was trimmed by 6 bases and J by 6 bases, leaving 12 bases between them. The CDR3 consists of 11 residues.

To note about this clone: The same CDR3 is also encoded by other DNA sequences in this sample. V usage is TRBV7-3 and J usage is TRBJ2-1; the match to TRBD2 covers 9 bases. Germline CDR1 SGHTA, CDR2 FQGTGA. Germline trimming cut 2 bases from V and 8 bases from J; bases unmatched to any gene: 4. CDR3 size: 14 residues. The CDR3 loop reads CASSLAGGPYEQFF. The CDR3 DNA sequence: TGTGCCAGCAGCTTAGCGGGGGGGCCCTATGAGCAGTTCTTC.

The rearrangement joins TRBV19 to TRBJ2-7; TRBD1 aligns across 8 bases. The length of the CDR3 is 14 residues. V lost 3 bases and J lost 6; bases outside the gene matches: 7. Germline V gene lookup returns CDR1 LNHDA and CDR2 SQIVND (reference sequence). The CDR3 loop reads CASSIEGTGVEQYF. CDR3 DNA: TGTGCCAGTAGTATTGAGGGGACAGGAGTCGAGCAGTACTTC.

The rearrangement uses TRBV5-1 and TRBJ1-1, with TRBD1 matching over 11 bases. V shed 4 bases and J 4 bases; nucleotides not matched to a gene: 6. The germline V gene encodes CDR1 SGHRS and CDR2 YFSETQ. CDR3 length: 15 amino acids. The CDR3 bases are TGCGCCAGCAGCGCAGGGGGGACAGGGGGCACTGAAGCTTTCTTT. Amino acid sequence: CASSAGGTGGTEAFF.

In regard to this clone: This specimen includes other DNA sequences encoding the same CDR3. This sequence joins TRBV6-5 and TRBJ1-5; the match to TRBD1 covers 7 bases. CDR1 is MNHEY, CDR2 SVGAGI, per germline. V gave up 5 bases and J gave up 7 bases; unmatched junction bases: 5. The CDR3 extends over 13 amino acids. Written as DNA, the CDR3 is TGTGCCAGCAGTCGGGACAGAGACCAGCCCCAGCATTTT. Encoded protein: CASSRDRDQPQHF.

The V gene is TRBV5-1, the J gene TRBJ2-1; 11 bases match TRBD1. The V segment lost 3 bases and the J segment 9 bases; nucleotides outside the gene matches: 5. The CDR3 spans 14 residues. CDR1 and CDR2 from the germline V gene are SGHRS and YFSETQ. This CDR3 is CASSYTGTGGEQFF. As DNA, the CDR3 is TGCGCCAGCAGCTATACCGGGACAGGGGGTGAGCAGTTCTTC.

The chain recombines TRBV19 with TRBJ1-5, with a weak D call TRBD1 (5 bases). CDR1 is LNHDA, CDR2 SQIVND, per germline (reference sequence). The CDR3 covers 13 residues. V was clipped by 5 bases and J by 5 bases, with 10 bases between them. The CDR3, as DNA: TGTGCCAGTAGTCTCGACAGCTATCAGCCCCAGCATTTT. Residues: CASSLDSYQPQHF.

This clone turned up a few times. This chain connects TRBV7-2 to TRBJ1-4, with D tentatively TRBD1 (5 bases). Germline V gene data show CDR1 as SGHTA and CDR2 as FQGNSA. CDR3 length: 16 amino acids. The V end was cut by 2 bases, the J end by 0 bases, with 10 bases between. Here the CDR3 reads CASSLRGRATNEKLFF. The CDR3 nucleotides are TGTGCCAGCAGCTTAAGGGGAAGGGCAACTAATGAAAAACTGTTTTTT.

The CDR3 sequence is CASSQDASGGYNEQFF. The CDR3 DNA reads TGCGCCAGCAGCCAAGATGCTAGCGGAGGCTACAATGAGCAGTTCTTC. This chain connects TRBV4-3 to TRBJ2-1, with 7 bases fitting TRBD2. Per the germline V gene, CDR1 is LGHNA and CDR2 is YSLEER. The CDR3 sequence is 16 residues long. V shed 0 bases and J 3 bases; nucleotides not matched to a gene: 5.

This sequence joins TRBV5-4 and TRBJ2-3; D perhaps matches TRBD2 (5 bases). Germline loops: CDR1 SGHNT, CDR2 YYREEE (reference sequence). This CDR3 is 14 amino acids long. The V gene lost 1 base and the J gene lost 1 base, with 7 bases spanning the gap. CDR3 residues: CASSLTRGTDTQYF. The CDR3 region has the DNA TGTGCCAGCAGCTTGACTAGGGGCACAGATACGCAGTATTTT.